The text below deals with one TCR beta chain. The authors' processing: By means of reference gene primer amplification, nucleated cell counts were estimated. Libraries were prepared by immunoSEQ multiplex PCR; TCRdb keeps only in-frame clonotypes and omits some of them. The V and J calls and clone size were taken over from that table, and D and trimming were inferred from the DNA. Here the sample spans about 220,000 clones, 65% to 90% being singletons. This specimen comes from a study of blood T cell repertoires in COVID-19. Study-wide background: Samples taken during acute and convalescent COVID-19 were collected in the United States, Italy and Spain.

CDR1 and CDR2 from the germline V gene are LNHNV and YYDKDF (reference sequence). CDR3 length: 14 amino acids. Trimming took 3 bases from V and 0 from J; bases not matched to a gene: 1. Sequencing was done on a sample of peripheral blood. This sequence joins TRBV15 and TRBJ1-1, with 7 bases fitting TRBD1. The sequence came from a woman between 70 and 85 years old with COVID-19, enrolled during active disease. The CDR3 region is CATSRTGLNTEAFF. CDR3 coding DNA: TGTGCCACCAGCAGGACAGGGCTGAACACTGAAGCTTTCTTT.